The text below deals with one T cell receptor (beta chain). CD8+ and CD4+ T cells from blood underwent TCR beta sequencing. Recently defined diagnostic criteria for definite or probable disease were fulfilled by Susac syndrome patients. Reverse transcription used roughly 0.45 to 1 ug RNA and random hexamers. One entry per CDR3 protein results from TCRdb running MiXCR on the immunoSEQ multiplex PCR reads. Among about 180,000 distinct CDR3 sequences, 85% to 95% were seen once, and the ten largest hold 0.099%. CDR1 and CDR2 from the germline V gene are DFQATT and SNEGSKA (reference sequence). V lost 0 bases, J lost 8 bases, and 12 bases stayed unmatched. This CDR3 has 16 residues. This specimen comes from a study of CD8 T cells in Susac syndrome.

Sequencing used CD4+ T cells from PBMCs. The genes are TRBV20-1 and TRBJ2-3; TRBD2 matches 9 bases. The receptor's source is a human donor with Susac syndrome. CDR3 protein: CSARERAGGLPVTQYF. The CDR3 DNA follows: TGCAGTGCTAGAGAAAGAGCGGGGGGCCTCCCGGTTACGCAGTATTTT.